The rows below give T cell receptor beta chains drawn from one sample of a study of T-cell reconstitution after alpha-beta-depleted transplantation in children. TCRdb re-derived calls from the PCR reads in MiXCR, one entry per CDR3 protein. Among some 500,000 distinct CDR3 sequences listed, about 31% were seen once. Source: PBMCs from the stem cell graft donor, taken from the stem cell graft. These receptors were collected from a human donor who donated a stem cell graft to a child with aplastic anemia. The CDR3 runs from the conserved cysteine through the conserved F or W. The D gene is left open where the match is weak. For some rows the clone size is stated as once, few or many, or as a class when expanded; others skip it.

clone_size	d_call	j_call	v_call	cdr3_aa	cdr3_nt
NA	TRBD1	TRBJ2-5	TRBV20-1	CSAVGTGGGETQYF	TGCAGTGCTGTTGGGACAGGGGGCGGGGAGACCCAGTACTTC
NA	NA	TRBJ1-3	TRBV20-1	CSAKPGGSAGNTIYF	TGCAGTGCCAAACCCGGGGGTTCGGCTGGAAACACCATATATTTT
NA	NA	TRBJ1-1	TRBV7-9	CASSIGLGIRATEAFF	TGTGCCAGCTCAATCGGTTTAGGGATACGGGCCACTGAAGCTTTCTTT
few	NA	TRBJ2-3	TRBV20-1	CSATLAQNTDTQYF	TGCAGTGCTACTCTAGCGCAAAACACAGATACGCAGTATTTT
NA	NA	TRBJ1-2	TRBV19	CASSIVEPRRTGYTF	TGTGCCAGTAGTATAGTGGAGCCCCGAAGGACGGGCTACACCTTC
few	TRBD1	TRBJ2-1	TRBV20-1	CSARDHLGQLKGEQFF	TGCAGTGCTAGAGATCATTTGGGACAGCTTAAGGGTGAGCAGTTCTTC
few	NA	TRBJ1-2	TRBV2	CASTDGPLYGYTF	TGTGCCAGCACCGACGGCCCCCTCTATGGCTACACCTTC
NA	NA	TRBJ1-2	TRBV5-1	CASSLATGVYGYTF	TGCGCCAGCAGCTTGGCTACAGGAGTCTATGGCTACACCTTC
NA	TRBD1	TRBJ2-7	TRBV9	CASSPAQGAGQYF	TGTGCCAGCAGCCCTGCCCAGGGGGCCGGGCAGTACTTC
few	NA	TRBJ2-1	TRBV13	CASSLSEGEGNEQFF	TGTGCCAGCAGCTTGTCTGAGGGAGAGGGCAATGAGCAGTTCTTC
NA	NA	TRBJ1-6	TRBV12-3/TRBV12-4	CASSAPGTYNSPLHF	TGTGCCAGCAGTGCCCCCGGGACCTATAATTCACCCCTCCACTTT
NA	TRBD2	TRBJ2-1	TRBV6-1	CATSGGLAGGEQFF	TGTGCCACCTCAGGGGGACTAGCGGGAGGAGAGCAGTTCTTC
NA	TRBD2	TRBJ2-1	TRBV9	CASSVETSSNEQFF	TGTGCCAGCAGCGTAGAGACTAGCTCCAATGAGCAGTTCTTC
few	NA	TRBJ2-6	TRBV20-1	CSAKRPGDSGANVLTF	TGCAGTGCCAAACGACCCGGTGACTCTGGGGCCAACGTCCTGACTTTC
few	TRBD1	TRBJ1-4	TRBV20-1	CSAREKGAWEKLFF	TGCAGTGCTAGAGAGAAGGGGGCCTGGGAAAAACTGTTTTTT
NA	NA	TRBJ1-2	TRBV12-3/TRBV12-4	CASRRDYGYTF	TGTGCCAGCAGACGGGACTATGGCTACACCTTC
few	NA	TRBJ2-1	TRBV7-2	CASTSRTGNEQFF	TGTGCCAGCACCTCCCGGACTGGCAATGAGCAGTTCTTC
few	TRBD1	TRBJ1-1	TRBV12-3/TRBV12-4	CASSRWDRGQNTEAFF	TGTGCCAGCAGCCGATGGGACAGGGGGCAAAACACTGAAGCTTTCTTT
few	TRBD2	TRBJ2-7	TRBV7-2	CASSLRLAGGPDEQYF	TGTGCCAGCAGCTTAAGACTAGCGGGAGGGCCTGACGAGCAGTACTTC
NA	TRBD1	TRBJ2-2	TRBV7-2	CASNPRATGETGELFF	TGTGCCAGCAACCCGAGGGCGACAGGGGAAACCGGGGAGCTGTTTTTT
few	TRBD1	TRBJ2-3	TRBV29-1	CSVEDRGLSTDTQYF	TGCAGCGTCGAGGACAGGGGCTTAAGCACAGATACGCAGTATTTT
few	TRBD1	TRBJ1-5	TRBV7-2	CASSFTGGSNQPQHF	TGTGCCAGCAGCTTCACAGGGGGTAGCAATCAGCCCCAGCATTTT
few	TRBD2	TRBJ2-1	TRBV11-2	CASSPGLAGGPYNEQFF	TGTGCCAGCAGCCCGGGACTAGCGGGAGGCCCCTACAATGAGCAGTTCTTC
few	NA	TRBJ1-2	TRBV24-1	CATSDGGYGYTF	TGTGCCACCAGTGACGGGGGCTATGGCTACACCTTC
NA	NA	TRBJ2-7	TRBV3-1	CASSQDSNEQYF	TGTGCCAGCAGCCAAGATTCAAACGAGCAGTACTTC
few	NA	TRBJ1-2	TRBV29-1	CSVFKNYGYTF	TGCAGCGTTTTCAAGAACTATGGCTACACCTTC
NA	TRBD1	TRBJ1-2	TRBV6-1	CASSERMGQAYGYTF	TGTGCCAGCAGTGAAAGGATGGGACAGGCCTATGGCTACACCTTC
once	NA	TRBJ1-1	TRBV6-2/TRBV6-3	CASNPQAMNTEAFF	TGTGCCAGCAACCCACAGGCTATGAACACTGAAGCTTTCTTT
NA	NA	TRBJ2-3	TRBV7-8	CASSFYGTDTQYF	TGTGCCAGCAGCTTTTATGGCACAGATACGCAGTATTTT
NA	NA	TRBJ2-1	TRBV5-8	CASSLLLFLYNEQFF	TGTGCCAGCAGCTTGTTGCTCTTTCTCTACAATGAGCAGTTCTTC
few	NA	TRBJ2-5	TRBV7-2	CASSLGLGAETQYF	TGTGCCAGCAGCTTAGGTTTGGGGGCGGAGACCCAGTACTTC
few	NA	TRBJ2-2	TRBV12-3/TRBV12-4	CASSFLSPANTGELFF	TGTGCCAGCAGTTTTCTTAGTCCAGCGAACACCGGGGAGCTGTTTTTT
few	NA	TRBJ2-3	TRBV29-1	CSVDLARQDTQYF	TGCAGCGTTGACTTGGCTCGGCAGGATACGCAGTATTTT
NA	TRBD2	TRBJ2-2	TRBV28	CASSPLGTSGSFAGELFF	TGTGCCAGCAGTCCACTCGGGACTAGCGGGAGTTTTGCCGGGGAGCTGTTTTTT
few	TRBD2	TRBJ2-3	TRBV12-3/TRBV12-4	CASRLTSGSSDTQYF	TGTGCCAGCAGACTGACTAGCGGGAGTTCAGATACGCAGTATTTT
NA	TRBD1	TRBJ2-7	TRBV18	CASSPTTGGYEQYF	TGTGCCAGCTCACCGACGACAGGGGGTTACGAGCAGTACTTC
few	NA	TRBJ1-2	TRBV25-1	CASSDQIAGGYGYTF	TGTGCCAGCAGTGACCAGATAGCAGGAGGCTATGGCTACACCTTC
NA	TRBD2	TRBJ2-1	TRBV24-1	CATSDLPSGRPGSSYNEQFF	TGTGCCACCAGTGATTTGCCTAGCGGGAGGCCCGGCAGTTCCTACAATGAGCAGTTCTTC
NA	TRBD1	TRBJ1-6	TRBV27	CASSPDRGNNSPLHF	TGTGCCAGCAGTCCGGACAGGGGCAACAATTCACCCCTCCACTTT
few	NA	TRBJ2-6	TRBV29-1	CSVLGSGANVLTF	TGCAGCGTTCTCGGATCTGGGGCCAACGTCCTGACTTTC
many	NA	TRBJ1-1	TRBV20-1	CSARGGMNTEAFF	TGCAGTGCTAGAGGGGGTATGAACACTGAAGCTTTCTTT
NA	TRBD1	TRBJ2-1	TRBV30	CAWSNTDRSFIF	TGTGCCTGGAGTAATACGGACAGGTCTTTTATCTTC
NA	TRBD1	TRBJ2-7	TRBV15	CATSRDPGGSEQYF	TGTGCCACCAGCAGAGATCCAGGGGGCTCCGAGCAGTACTTC
many	NA	TRBJ2-1	TRBV21-1	CASSNVPASRNNEQFF	TGTGCCAGCAGCAATGTGCCCGCTAGCAGAAACAATGAGCAGTTCTTC
few	NA	TRBJ2-3	TRBV10-3	CAISEGWVASTDTQYF	TGTGCCATCTCCGAAGGGTGGGTTGCCTCCACAGATACGCAGTATTTT
NA	NA	TRBJ2-2	TRBV5-1	CATMDGNTGELFF	TGCGCCACCATGGACGGAAACACCGGGGAGCTGTTTTTT
NA	TRBD1	TRBJ2-7	TRBV2	CASSDSRTGYQYF	TGTGCCAGCAGTGATTCTCGGACAGGGTACCAGTACTTC
NA	TRBD1	TRBJ1-6	TRBV18	CASHPPGTGRLHF	TGTGCCAGCCACCCACCCGGGACAGGGCGCCTCCACTTT
NA	NA	TRBJ2-1	TRBV5-1	CASSLAPSGPINNEQFF	TGCGCCAGCAGCTTGGCCCCCTCGGGCCCCATAAACAATGAGCAGTTCTTC
NA	TRBD2	TRBJ2-3	TRBV27	CASSLGGGPTDTQYF	TGTGCCAGCAGTTTGGGGGGAGGGCCTACAGATACGCAGTATTTT
few	NA	TRBJ1-4	TRBV4-3	CASSRGTEKLFF	TGCGCCAGCAGCCGAGGGACTGAAAAACTGTTTTTT
few	TRBD2	TRBJ2-3	TRBV6-1	CASSRLAGLTDTQYF	TGTGCCAGCAGTCGACTAGCGGGCCTCACAGATACGCAGTATTTT
NA	NA	TRBJ1-3	TRBV12-3/TRBV12-4	CASSSSGPGNTIYF	TGTGCCAGCAGTTCCTCAGGGCCTGGAAACACCATATATTTT
many	TRBD2	TRBJ2-1	TRBV20-1	CSGSGLDEQFF	TGCAGTGGTAGCGGGCTCGATGAGCAGTTCTTC
NA	NA	TRBJ1-1	TRBV9	CASSAPVDPRVMNTEAFF	TGTGCCAGCAGCGCCCCAGTGGACCCCCGGGTCATGAACACTGAAGCTTTCTTT
few	NA	TRBJ2-7	TRBV15	CATSPLSLGEQYF	TGTGCCACCAGCCCCCTTTCTTTAGGCGAGCAGTACTTC